The entry below gives a single TCR beta chain sequence along with its context. Antigen unknown. This sequence may be a read error, since a much larger clone differs from it by one base. It was with a sample-barcoded 5' primer and a J-beta primer mix that a second PCR of about 6 to 12 cycles was run. Each TCR beta cDNA got a 12-nucleotide random molecular identifier. Each single sample gave us at least 3 million CDR3-containing paired-end reads. In TCRdb, the 5' RACE reads were re-called with MiXCR into one record per CDR3 protein. Found here are nearly 1 million distinct CDR3 sequences, roughly 50% of them singletons; the top ten hold about 22%. This entry comes from a study of blood T cells in healthy people across ages. Study-wide findings and caveats: Per million T cells, the diversity of TCR beta decreased roughly linearly as age advanced.

Germline CDR1 SGHAT, CDR2 FQNNGV. There are 18 residues in the CDR3. Unmatched junction bases numbered 18, after V lost 2 bases and J lost 7 bases. The receptor was isolated from a woman aged 55-75 years in good health. V gene TRBV11-2 combines with J gene TRBJ2-7; TRBD2 matches at 9 bases. Sequences were obtained from blood. The CDR3 reads CASSLRPGSSGDGDEQYF. In DNA form, the CDR3 reads TGTGCCAGCAGCTTAAGGCCCGGGTCTAGCGGGGATGGGGATGAGCAGTACTTC.